This TCR beta chain is drawn from a study of blood T cell repertoires in COVID-19. Study summary: Researchers got acute and convalescent COVID-19 samples from the United States, Italy and Spain. Sources were T cells, B-cell-depleted T cells, or PBMCs; the material itself was cDNA or gDNA.

Trimming took 0 bases from V and 8 from J, leaving 19 bases between them. There are 16 residues in the CDR3. Germline V lookup: CDR1 SGHRS, CDR2 YFSETQ. In the source study's methods: Amplification with reference gene primers provided the estimates of nucleated cell counts. Clones were sequenced by immunoSEQ multiplex PCR, and TCRdb holds only the in-frame ones, with some missing. The V and J calls and clone size were taken over from that table, and D and trimming were inferred from the DNA. The sample carries about 170,000 clones, around 80% recorded once. This chain links TRBV5-1 with TRBJ2-3; the D gene is possibly TRBD2 (7 bases). This receptor was taken from a woman in her seventies who had recovered from COVID-19. The sequencing input was peripheral blood. This CDR3 reads CASSLGAPQGGGTQYF. The CDR3 bases are TGCGCCAGCAGCTTGGGGGCACCGCAGGGAGGGGGTACGCAGTATTTT.